One T cell receptor beta chain is described in this entry. The antigen is unknown. These data belong to a study of T cells in Graves' hyperthyroidism and ophthalmopathy. Study-wide results and caveats: Model-based prediction identified ophthalmopathy a median 6.5 months prior to its onset.

The CDR3 totals 20 residues. The V gene end was trimmed by 0 bases and the J gene end by 2 bases; junction bases not matched to a gene: 16. It was RNA transcripts that yielded the amplified TCR beta CDR3 regions. The study used the HTBI primer set for a first-round RT-PCR of the TCR CDR3. TCRdb processed the multiplex PCR reads anew with MiXCR; each CDR3 protein has one entry. The repertoire holds about 460,000 distinct CDR3 sequences, less than 25% seen once, with around 54% in the top ten. For ophthalmopathy patients, the Clinical Activity Score was at least 3 and the NOSPECS grade at least 4; duration was under 3 months.

J is TRBJ2-5 and V is TRBV6-7, with 9 bases identical to TRBD2. TRBV6-7 is identified as an open reading frame with a role that is uncertain. This TCR derives from a woman between 65 and 79 years old with Graves' ophthalmopathy. Sequenced sample: blood. This CDR3 is CASSYSRAYGTSRNQETQYF. The CDR3, as DNA: TGTGCCAGCAGTTACTCGAGAGCCTATGGGACTAGCCGAAATCAAGAGACCCAGTACTTC.